This T cell receptor beta chain was captured in a study of shared clonotypes between healthy human individuals. The donors were adults (healthy and HIV-negative) with no recent acute infections or vaccinations. Only Caucasian adults living in Nashville, Tennessee made up the donor group. The germline gives CDR1 MGHRA, CDR2 YSYEKL. V shed 6 bases, J shed 0 bases, and the junction held 20 bases outside the gene matches. The CDR3 is made up of 21 amino acids. The assay used deep level. Assay: immunoSEQ multiplex PCR; the TCRdb copy retains only in-frame clones and omits some. The sample lists 500,000 to 650,000 clones; around 81% were seen once.

The receptor comes from a middle-aged woman in good health. Some clones in this sample may be carry-over from other donors' samples. The sample consisted of PBMCs. The J gene is TRBJ2-3, the V gene TRBV4-1; 11 bases align to TRBD2. CDR3 sequence reads: CASRKVGLAGSVPSSTDTQYF. CDR3 DNA: TGCGCCAGCAGGAAGGTAGGACTAGCGGGTTCGGTCCCCTCTAGCACAGATACGCAGTATTTT.